Sequencing of this TCR beta chain was carried out in a study of cytomegalovirus exposure and HLA in healthy donors. Study context: Earlier, 150 million to 200 million T cells were analyzed, and some 120 million unique TCR beta sequences were found among them.

Study results and limitations: A cluster of highly shared sequence variants was likely a sequencing artifact. Later analysis found that TCR beta chains associated with HLA were more clonally expanded than other, equally common chains. Presence/absence analysis assumed near-uniform sequencing depth across donors.

Concerning this clone: Its target is unknown.

The PCR employed 60 Vbeta primers together with 13 Jbeta primers. Libraries were prepared by immunoSEQ multiplex PCR; TCRdb keeps only in-frame clonotypes and omits some of them. The sample includes some 150,000 clones, around 80% of them seen just once. This sequence originates from a woman aged 25 to 39 in good health and CMV-seronegative. Sequencing was carried out using PBMCs.

The CDR3 DNA sequence: TGTGCCAGCAGCCAGCGGGGGGCCGCGAGTAGCGGGGGAGGTGAGCAGTTCTTC. Protein sequence: CASSQRGAASSGGGEQFF. The chain uses TRBV4-2 and TRBJ2-1; 9 bases are shared with TRBD2. V shed 3 bases, J shed 9 bases, and the junction held 18 bases outside the gene matches. CDR3 size: 18 residues. Germline values: CDR1 LGHNA, CDR2 YNFKEQ.